This T cell receptor beta chain was found in a study of identifying expanded T cells in peripheral blood. Sequencing used immunoSEQ multiplex PCR; TCRdb keeps in-frame clones, though not all of them. There are more than 70,000 clones in the sample; roughly 86% occur only once, and roughly 5.3% lies in the top ten. The CDR3 is 11 amino acids. Trimming pared 4 bases from V and 4 bases from J, leaving 5 bases between. Looked up from germline, CDR1 is LNHDA and CDR2 is SQIVND (reference sequence). The sequencing sample was made of blood. The clonotype was recovered from a person aged 18 to 75 in good health. J is TRBJ2-7 and V is TRBV19; no clear D. CDR3 coding DNA: TGTGCCAGTAGTAGGGGTTACGAGCAGTACTTC. Translation: CASSRGYEQYF.